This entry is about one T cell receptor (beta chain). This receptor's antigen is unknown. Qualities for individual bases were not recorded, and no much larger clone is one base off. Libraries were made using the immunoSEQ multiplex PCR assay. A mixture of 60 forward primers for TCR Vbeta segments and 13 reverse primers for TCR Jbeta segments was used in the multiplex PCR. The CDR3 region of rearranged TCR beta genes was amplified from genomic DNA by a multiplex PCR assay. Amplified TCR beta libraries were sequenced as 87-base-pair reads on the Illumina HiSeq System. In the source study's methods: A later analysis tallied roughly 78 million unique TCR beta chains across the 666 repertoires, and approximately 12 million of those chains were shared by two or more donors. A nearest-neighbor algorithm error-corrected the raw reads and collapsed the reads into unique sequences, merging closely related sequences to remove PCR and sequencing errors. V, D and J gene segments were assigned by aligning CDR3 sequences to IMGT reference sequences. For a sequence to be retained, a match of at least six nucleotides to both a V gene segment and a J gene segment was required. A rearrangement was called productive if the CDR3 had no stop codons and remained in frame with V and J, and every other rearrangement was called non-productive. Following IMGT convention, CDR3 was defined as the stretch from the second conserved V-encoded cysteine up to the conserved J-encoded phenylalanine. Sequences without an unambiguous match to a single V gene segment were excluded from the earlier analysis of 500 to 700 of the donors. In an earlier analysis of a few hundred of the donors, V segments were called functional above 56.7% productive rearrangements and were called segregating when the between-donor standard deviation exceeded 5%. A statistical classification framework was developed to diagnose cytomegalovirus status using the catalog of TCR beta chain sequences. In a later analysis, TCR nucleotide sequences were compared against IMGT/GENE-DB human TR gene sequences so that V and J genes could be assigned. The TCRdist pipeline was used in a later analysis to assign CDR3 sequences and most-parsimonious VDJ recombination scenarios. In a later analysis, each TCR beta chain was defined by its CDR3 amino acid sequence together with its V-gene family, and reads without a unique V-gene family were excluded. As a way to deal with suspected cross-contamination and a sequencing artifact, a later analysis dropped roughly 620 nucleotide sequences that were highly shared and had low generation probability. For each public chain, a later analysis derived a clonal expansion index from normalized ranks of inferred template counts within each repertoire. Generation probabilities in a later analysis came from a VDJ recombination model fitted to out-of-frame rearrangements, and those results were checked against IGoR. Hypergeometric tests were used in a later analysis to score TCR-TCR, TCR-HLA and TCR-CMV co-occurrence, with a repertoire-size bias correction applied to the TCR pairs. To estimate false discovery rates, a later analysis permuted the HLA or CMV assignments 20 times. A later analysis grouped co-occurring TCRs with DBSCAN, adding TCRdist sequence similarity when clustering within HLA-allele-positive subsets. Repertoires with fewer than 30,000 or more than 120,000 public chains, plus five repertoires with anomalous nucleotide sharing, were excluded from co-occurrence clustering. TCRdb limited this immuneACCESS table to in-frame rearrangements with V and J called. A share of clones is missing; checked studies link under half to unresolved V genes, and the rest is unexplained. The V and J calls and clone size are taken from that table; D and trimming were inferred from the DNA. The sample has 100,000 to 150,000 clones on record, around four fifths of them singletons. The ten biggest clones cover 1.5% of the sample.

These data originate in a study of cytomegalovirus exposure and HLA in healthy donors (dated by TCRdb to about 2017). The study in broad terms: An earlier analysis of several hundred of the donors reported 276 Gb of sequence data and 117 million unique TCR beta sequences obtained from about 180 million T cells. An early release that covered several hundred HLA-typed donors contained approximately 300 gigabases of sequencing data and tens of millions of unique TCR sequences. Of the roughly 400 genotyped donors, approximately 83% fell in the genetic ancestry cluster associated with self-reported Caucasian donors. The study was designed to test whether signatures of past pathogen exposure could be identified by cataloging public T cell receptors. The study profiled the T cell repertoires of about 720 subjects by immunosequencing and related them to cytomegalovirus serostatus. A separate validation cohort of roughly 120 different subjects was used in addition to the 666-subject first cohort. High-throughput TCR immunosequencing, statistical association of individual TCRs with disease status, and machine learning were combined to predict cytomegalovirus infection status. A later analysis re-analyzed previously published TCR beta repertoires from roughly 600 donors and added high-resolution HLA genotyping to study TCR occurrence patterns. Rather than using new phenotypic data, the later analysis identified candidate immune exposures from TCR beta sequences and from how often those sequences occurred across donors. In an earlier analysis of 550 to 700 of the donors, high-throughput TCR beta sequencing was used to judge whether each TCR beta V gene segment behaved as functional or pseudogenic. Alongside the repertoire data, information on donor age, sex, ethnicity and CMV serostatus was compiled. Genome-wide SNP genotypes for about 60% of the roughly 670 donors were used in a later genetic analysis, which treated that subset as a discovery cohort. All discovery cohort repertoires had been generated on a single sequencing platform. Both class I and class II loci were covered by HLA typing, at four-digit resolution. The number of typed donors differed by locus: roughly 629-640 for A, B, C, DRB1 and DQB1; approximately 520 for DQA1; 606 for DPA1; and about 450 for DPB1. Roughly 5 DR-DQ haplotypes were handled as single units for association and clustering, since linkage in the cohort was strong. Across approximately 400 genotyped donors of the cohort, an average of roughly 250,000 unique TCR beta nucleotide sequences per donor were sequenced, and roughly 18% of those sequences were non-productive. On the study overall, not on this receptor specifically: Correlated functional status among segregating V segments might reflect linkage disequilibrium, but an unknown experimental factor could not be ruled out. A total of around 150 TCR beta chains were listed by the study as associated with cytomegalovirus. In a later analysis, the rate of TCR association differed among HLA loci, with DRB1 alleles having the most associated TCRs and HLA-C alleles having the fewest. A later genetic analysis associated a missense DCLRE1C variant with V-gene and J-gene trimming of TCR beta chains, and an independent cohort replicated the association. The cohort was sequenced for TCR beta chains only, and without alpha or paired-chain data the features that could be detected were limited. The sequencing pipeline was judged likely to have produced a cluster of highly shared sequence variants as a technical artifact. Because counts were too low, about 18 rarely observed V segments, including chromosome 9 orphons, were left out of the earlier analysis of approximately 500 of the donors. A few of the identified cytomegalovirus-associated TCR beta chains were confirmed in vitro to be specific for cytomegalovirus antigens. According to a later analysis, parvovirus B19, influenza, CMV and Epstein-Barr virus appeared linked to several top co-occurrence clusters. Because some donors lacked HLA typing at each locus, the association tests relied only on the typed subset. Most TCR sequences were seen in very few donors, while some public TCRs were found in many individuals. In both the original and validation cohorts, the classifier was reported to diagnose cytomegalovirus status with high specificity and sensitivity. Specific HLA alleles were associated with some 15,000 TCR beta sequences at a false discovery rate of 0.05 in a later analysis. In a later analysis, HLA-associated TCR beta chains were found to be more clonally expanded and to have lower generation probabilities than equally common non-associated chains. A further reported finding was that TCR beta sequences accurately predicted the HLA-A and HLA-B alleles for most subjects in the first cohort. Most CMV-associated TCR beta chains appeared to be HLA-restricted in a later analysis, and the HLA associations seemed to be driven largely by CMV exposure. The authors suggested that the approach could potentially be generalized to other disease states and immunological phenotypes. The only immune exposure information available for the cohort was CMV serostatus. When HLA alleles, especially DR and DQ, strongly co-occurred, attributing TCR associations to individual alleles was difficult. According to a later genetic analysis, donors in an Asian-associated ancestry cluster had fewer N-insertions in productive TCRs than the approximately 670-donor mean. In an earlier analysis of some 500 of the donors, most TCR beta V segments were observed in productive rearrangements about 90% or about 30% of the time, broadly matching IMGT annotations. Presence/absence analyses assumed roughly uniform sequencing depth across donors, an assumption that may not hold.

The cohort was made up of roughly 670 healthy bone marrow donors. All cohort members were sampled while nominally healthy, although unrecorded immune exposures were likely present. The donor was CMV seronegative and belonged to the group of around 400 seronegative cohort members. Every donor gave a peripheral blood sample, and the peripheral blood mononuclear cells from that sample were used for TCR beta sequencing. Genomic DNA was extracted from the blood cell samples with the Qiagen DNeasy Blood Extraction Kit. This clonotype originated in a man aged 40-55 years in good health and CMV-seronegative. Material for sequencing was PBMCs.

The sequenced DNA is TGCGCCAGCAGCGGGACAGGGACCGGGGCCAACGTCCTGACTTTC. Its translation is CASSGTGTGANVLTF. The rearranged segments are TRBV5-1 and TRBJ2-6, with 9 bases matching TRBD1. Including cysteine and phenylalanine, the CDR3 has 15 amino acids. Kept here is only the CDR3 DNA, which spans 45 bases and is read in frame from base 1. The germline V end is reduced by 4 bases and the J end by 4 bases; junction bases left unmatched: 3. The germline V gene provides CDR1 SGHRS and CDR2 YFSETQ. The reference TRBV5-1 and TRBJ2-6 proteins fill in what lies around the CDR3, so the full variable domain reads KAGVTQTPRYLIKTRGQQVTLSCSPISGHRSVSWYQQTPGQGLQFLFEYFSETQRNKGNFPGRFSGRQFSNSRSEMNVSTLELGDSALYLCASSGTGTGANVLTFGAGSRLTVL.